This record concerns one T cell receptor beta chain sequence. The sample comes from a study of cytomegalovirus exposure and HLA in healthy donors. Trimming cost V 7 bases and J 3 bases; bases outside gene matches: 5. CDR1 is SNHLY and CDR2 is FYNNEI in the germline V gene. The CDR3 is 13 amino acids. Here immunoSEQ multiplex PCR was the method, and the copy in TCRdb shows in-frame clones only, minus some. The table records under 200,000 clones, around 96% of them present only once. The genes are TRBV2 and TRBJ2-7, with 8 bases fitting TRBD1. The TCR sequence derives from a woman under 30 in good health and CMV-seronegative. Sequencing was done on a sample of PBMCs. The CDR3: CASIGTGLYEQYF. The DNA for the CDR3 is TGTGCCAGCATCGGGACAGGTCTCTACGAGCAGTACTTC.